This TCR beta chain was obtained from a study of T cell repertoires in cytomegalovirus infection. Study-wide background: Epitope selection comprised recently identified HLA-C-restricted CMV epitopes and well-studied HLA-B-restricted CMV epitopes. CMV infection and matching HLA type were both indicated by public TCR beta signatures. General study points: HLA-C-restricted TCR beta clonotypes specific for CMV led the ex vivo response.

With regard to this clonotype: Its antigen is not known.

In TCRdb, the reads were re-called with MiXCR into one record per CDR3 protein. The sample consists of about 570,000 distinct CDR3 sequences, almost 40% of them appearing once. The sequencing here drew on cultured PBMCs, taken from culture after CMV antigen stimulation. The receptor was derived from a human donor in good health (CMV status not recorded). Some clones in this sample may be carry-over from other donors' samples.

The CDR3 coding sequence is TGTGCCAGCAGCCTACTGACAGGGAGGACTGAAGCTTTCTTT. It yields the protein CASSLLTGRTEAFF. The chain uses TRBV7-2 and TRBJ1-1, with TRBD1 identical over 7 bases. The V and J ends lost 5 bases and 5 bases, in that order; junction bases with no gene match: 8. This CDR3 has 14 residues. The V gene's germline CDR1 is SGHTA and CDR2 FQGNSA.